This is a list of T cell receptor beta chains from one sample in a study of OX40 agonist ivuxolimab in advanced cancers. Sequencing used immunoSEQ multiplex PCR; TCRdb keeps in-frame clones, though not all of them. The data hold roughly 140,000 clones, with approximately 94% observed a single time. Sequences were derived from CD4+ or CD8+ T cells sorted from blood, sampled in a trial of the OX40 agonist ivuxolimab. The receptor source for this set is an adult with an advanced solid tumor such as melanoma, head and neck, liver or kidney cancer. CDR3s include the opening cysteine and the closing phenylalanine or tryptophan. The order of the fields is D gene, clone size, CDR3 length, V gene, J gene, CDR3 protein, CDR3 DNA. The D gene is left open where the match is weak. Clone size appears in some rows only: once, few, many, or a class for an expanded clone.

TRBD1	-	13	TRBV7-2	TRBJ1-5	CASSRDRVQPQHF	TGTGCCAGCAGCCGGGACAGGGTCCAGCCCCAGCATTTT
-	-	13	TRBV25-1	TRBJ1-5	CASSEWDNQPQHF	TGTGCCAGCAGTGAATGGGACAATCAGCCCCAGCATTTT
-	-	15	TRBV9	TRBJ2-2	CASSVAAGPTGELFF	TGTGCCAGCAGCGTAGCAGCGGGTCCCACCGGGGAGCTGTTTTTT
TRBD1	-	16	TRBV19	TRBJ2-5	CASSAGRQGPQETQYF	TGTGCCAGTAGTGCCGGCAGACAGGGGCCCCAAGAGACCCAGTACTTC
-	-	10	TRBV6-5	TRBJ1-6	CASTLTPLHF	TGTGCCAGCACTTTAACACCCCTCCACTTT
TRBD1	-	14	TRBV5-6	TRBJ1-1	CASSFGQGGTEAFF	TGTGCCAGCAGCTTCGGACAGGGCGGCACTGAAGCTTTCTTT
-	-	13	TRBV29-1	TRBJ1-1	CSVEAQGGFGAFF	TGCAGCGTTGAAGCACAGGGTGGGTTTGGGGCTTTCTTT
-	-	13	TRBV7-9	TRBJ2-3	CASSPDYTDTQYF	TGTGCCAGCAGTCCGGACTACACAGATACGCAGTATTTT
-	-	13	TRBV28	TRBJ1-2	CASSSPFGYGYTF	TGTGCCAGCAGTTCCCCTTTCGGCTATGGCTACACCTTC
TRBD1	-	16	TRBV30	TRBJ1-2	CAWSWGTGKKHYGYTF	TGTGCCTGGAGCTGGGGGACAGGGAAAAAGCACTATGGCTACACCTTC
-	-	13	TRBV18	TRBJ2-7	CASSPPTRDEQYF	TGTGCCAGCTCACCACCGACCAGGGACGAGCAGTACTTC
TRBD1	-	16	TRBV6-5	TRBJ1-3	CASSYSQGASGNTIYF	TGTGCCAGCAGTTACTCGCAGGGGGCAAGTGGAAACACCATATATTTT
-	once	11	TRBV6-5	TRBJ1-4	CASSSGGKLFF	TGTGCCAGCAGTTCCGGTGGGAAACTGTTTTTT